This T cell receptor beta chain was captured by sequencing in a study of identical twins. Study observations and caveats: Within cord blood, abundant beta clonotypes carried fewer insertions, but memory repertoires showed no such trend.

TCRdb re-analysed the 5' RACE reads in MiXCR, keeping a single row per CDR3 protein. The top ten hold about an eighth of the sample, which has under 900,000 distinct CDR3 sequences, around a sixth seen once. Concerning this clonotype itself: Its antigen is not known.

Trimming took off 5 bases at V and 4 bases at J, with 15 bases between the two ends. The CDR3 is 14 residues long. Per the germline V gene, CDR1 is SEHNR and CDR2 is FQNEAQ (reference sequence). All donors comprised healthy Caucasians. This sample also belongs to another study, concerning T cells expressing NK-cell markers. That source reports: The CD3+CD56-NKG2C+ fraction of several donors was likewise dominated by these clonotypes.

The chain joins TRBV7-9 to TRBJ2-7; D unclear. Sequenced material: PBMCs. The source is a woman aged 18-29 years in good health. The CDR3 DNA sequence: TGTGCCAGCAGCCCCGAAGGTCCGGGTTACGAGCAGTACTTC. Translating it yields CASSPEGPGYEQYF.